Here is one T cell receptor (beta chain) with its context. J was trimmed by 7 bases and V by 4 bases; bases with no gene match: 6. CDR3 length: 15 residues. The germline gives CDR1 SGHNT, CDR2 YENEEA. Study processing details: Estimation of nucleated cell counts was performed using reference gene primer amplification. Generated by immunoSEQ multiplex PCR, the TCRdb table keeps only in-frame clones and is missing some. The V and J calls and clone size come from that table; D and trimming were worked out from the DNA. The repertoire holds approximately 300,000 clones, with around nine tenths as singletons. The sample originates from a study of blood T cell repertoires in COVID-19. Across the whole study: Donors in the United States, Italy and Spain gave samples during acute or convalescent COVID-19. Nucleic acid was either cDNA or gDNA, and it came from T cells, B-cell-depleted T cells, or PBMCs.

The V call is TRBV11-3, the J call TRBJ2-1; TRBD2 aligns across 11 bases. This TCR derives from a woman in her forties or fifties with active or convalescent COVID-19. The sequencing sample was made of peripheral blood. The CDR3 sequence is CASSSRLAGLNEQFF. CDR3 in DNA: TGTGCCAGCAGCTCGCGACTAGCGGGACTGAATGAGCAGTTCTTC.